The 8 T cell receptor beta chains reported below all come from one sample, sequenced in a study of cytomegalovirus exposure and HLA in healthy donors. Primers for the PCR totalled 60 Vbeta and 13 Jbeta. Using immunoSEQ multiplex PCR, the repertoire was profiled, and TCRdb retains in-frame clones only, with some absent. The sample contains roughly 250,000 clones, 80% of which appear only once. The sample was PBMCs. These receptors were taken from a girl aged 2 to 10 in good health and CMV-seronegative.

This chain links TRBV12-2 with TRBJ2-1; the listed D gene, TRBD1, was not tested against the DNA. TRBV12-2 is shown as a pseudogene. This CDR3 is 16 amino acids long. The CDR3, as DNA: TGTGCAAGTCGCTTATCCCCAGCAGGGCCCCACAATGAGCAGTTCTTC. This encodes CASRLSPAGPHNEQFF.

V usage is TRBV9 and J usage is TRBJ2-1; 9 bases map to TRBD2. This CDR3 is 16 amino acids long. Losses at the gene ends were 0 bases for V and 6 bases for J; bases not matched to a gene: 7. Germline values: CDR1 SGDLS, CDR2 YYNGEE. The chain's CDR3 is CASSVDGGGALNEQFF. The CDR3, as DNA: TGTGCCAGCAGCGTAGACGGCGGGGGGGCCCTCAATGAGCAGTTCTTC. Drawing the rest from reference TRBV9 and TRBJ2-1, the complete variable domain is DSGVTQTPKHLITATGQRVTLRCSPRSGDLSVYWYQQSLDQGLQFLIQYYNGEERAKGNILERFSAQQFPDLHSELNLSSLELGDSALYFCASSVDGGGALNEQFFGPGTRLTVL.

Turning to this clone: Other DNA sequences in the sample encode the same CDR3. V gene TRBV4-2 combines with J gene TRBJ2-7, with 10 bases identical to TRBD2. The CDR3 runs to 15 residues. Trimming took 0 bases from V and 4 from J; bases not matched to a gene: 3. Germline assignment: CDR1 LGHNA and CDR2 YNFKEQ. The CDR3 loop reads CASSQDPSGGYEQYF. Written as DNA, the CDR3 is TGTGCCAGCAGCCAAGATCCTAGCGGGGGATACGAGCAGTACTTC.

The chain carries TRBV30 and TRBJ2-2, with D maybe TRBD2 (5 bases). Trimming stripped 0 bases from V and 0 bases from J, with 11 bases between. CDR1 and CDR2 from the germline V gene are GTSNPN and SVGIG (reference sequence). The CDR3 runs to 16 residues. The CDR3 reads CAWSVTGIANTGELFF. The CDR3 bases are TGTGCCTGGAGTGTAACGGGAATCGCGAACACCGGGGAGCTGTTTTTT.

The V gene is TRBV27, the J gene TRBJ2-7, with TRBD1 as a possible D gene (5 bases). This CDR3 contains 14 residues. The ends were cut back, 3 bases at V and 3 bases at J, with 12 bases in the middle. Per the germline V gene, CDR1 is MNHEY and CDR2 is SMNVEV (reference sequence). This CDR3 is CASSLGQDYYEQYF. CDR3 DNA sequence: TGTGCCAGCAGTTTGGGGCAGGATTACTACGAGCAGTACTTC.

The chain has TRBV28 and TRBJ2-6; D is uncertain. The CDR3 has 17 amino acids. Per the germline V gene, CDR1 is MDHEN and CDR2 is SYDVKM. The V end was cut by 1 base, the J end by 0 bases, with 10 bases between. DNA for the CDR3: TGTGCCAGCAGTTTATCCCAACTGTTCTCTGGGGCCAACGTCCTGACTTTC. It encodes CASSLSQLFSGANVLTF.

The chain carries TRBV18 and TRBJ1-5, with a possible D match to TRBD1 (6 bases). The CDR3 sequence is 15 residues long. Trimming removed 3 bases from V and 4 bases from J, with 13 bases in between. Germline CDR1 is KGHSH and CDR2 is LQKENI. CDR3 nucleotide sequence: TGTGCCAGCTCACCGGGGCCTCAGGGGAATCAGCCCCAGCATTTT. Protein sequence: CASSPGPQGNQPQHF. The full variable domain, its missing parts supplied by reference TRBV18 and TRBJ1-5, is NAGVMQNPRHLVRRRGQEARLRCSPMKGHSHVYWYRQLPEEGLKFMVYLQKENIIDESGMPKERFSAEFPKEGPSILRIQQVVRGDSAAYFCASSPGPQGNQPQHFGDGTRLSIL.

The chain employs TRBV19 and TRBJ2-5; D remains ambiguous. The CDR3 sequence is 13 residues long. Germline V lookup: CDR1 LNHDA, CDR2 SQIVND (reference sequence). The ends were cut back, 6 bases at V and 1 base at J, with 9 bases in the middle. This CDR3 is CASSPTGQETQYF. DNA for the CDR3: TGTGCCAGTAGCCCCACCGGCCAAGAGACCCAGTACTTC.